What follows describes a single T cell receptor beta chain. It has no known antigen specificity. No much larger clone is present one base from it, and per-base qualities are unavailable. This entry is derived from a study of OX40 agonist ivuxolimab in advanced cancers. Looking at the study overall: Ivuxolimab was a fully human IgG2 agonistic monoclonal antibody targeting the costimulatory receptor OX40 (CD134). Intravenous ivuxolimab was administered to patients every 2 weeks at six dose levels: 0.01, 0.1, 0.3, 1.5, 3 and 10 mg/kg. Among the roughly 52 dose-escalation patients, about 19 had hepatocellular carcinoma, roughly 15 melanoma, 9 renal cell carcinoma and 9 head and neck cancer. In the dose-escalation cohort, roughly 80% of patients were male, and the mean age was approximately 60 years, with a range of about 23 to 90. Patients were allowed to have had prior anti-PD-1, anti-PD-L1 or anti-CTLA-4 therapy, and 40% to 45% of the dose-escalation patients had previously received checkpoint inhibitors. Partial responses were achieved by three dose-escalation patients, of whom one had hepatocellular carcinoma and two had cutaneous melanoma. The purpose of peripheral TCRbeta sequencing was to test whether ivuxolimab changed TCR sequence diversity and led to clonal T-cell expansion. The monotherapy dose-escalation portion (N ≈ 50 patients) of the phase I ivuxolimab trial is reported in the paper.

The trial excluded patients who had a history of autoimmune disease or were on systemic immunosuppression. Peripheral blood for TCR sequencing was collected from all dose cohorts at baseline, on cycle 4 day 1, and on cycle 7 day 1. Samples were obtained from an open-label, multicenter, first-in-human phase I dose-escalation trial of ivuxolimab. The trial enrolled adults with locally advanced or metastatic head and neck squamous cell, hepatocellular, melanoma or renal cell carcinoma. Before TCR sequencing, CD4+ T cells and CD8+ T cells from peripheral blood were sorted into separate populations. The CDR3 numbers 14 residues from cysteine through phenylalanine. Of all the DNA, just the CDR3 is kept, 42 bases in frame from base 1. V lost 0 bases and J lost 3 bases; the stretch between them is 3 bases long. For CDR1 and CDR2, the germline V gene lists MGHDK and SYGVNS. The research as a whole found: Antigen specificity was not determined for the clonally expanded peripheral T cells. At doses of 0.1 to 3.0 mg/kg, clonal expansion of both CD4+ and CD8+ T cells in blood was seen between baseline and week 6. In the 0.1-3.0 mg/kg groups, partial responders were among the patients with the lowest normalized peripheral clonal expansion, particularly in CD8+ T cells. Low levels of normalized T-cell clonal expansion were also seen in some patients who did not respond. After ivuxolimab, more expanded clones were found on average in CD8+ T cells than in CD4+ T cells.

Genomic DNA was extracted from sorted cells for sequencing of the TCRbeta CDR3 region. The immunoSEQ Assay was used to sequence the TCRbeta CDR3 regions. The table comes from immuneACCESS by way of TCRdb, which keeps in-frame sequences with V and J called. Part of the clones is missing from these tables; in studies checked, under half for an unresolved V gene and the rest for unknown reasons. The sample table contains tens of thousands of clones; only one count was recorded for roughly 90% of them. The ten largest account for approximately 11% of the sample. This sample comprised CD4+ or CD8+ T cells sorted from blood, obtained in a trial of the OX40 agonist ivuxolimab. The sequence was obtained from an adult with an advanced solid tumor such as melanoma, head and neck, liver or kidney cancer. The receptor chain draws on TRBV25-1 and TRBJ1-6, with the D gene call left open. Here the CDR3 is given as CASSEYIYNSPLHF. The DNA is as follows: TGTGCCAGCAGTGAATACATCTATAATTCACCCCTCCACTTT.